The clone carrying this T cell receptor (beta chain) has more than one count but fewer than ten. Its specificity is not known. This entry belongs to a study of T cell responses to AZD1222 COVID-19 vaccine. General study results and limits: Only six or seven AZD1222 recipients tested seropositive at baseline. Clonal diversity may have been underestimated in mostly white British donors. Repertoire samples came only from after the peak T cell response. Reportedly, nearly half of unique spike TCRs recognized epitopes outside B.1.351/B.1.1.7 mutations.

Sequencing was performed with immunoSEQ multiplex PCR; in TCRdb, only in-frame clones are kept and a portion is missing. Among fewer than 200,000 clones listed, 94% were seen once. This CDR3 contains 14 residues. Germline V gene lookup returns CDR1 LNHNV and CDR2 YYDKDF (reference sequence). Trimming took off 5 bases at V and 10 bases at J, with 18 bases between the two ends. This specimen was peripheral blood, taken 28 days after the second AZD1222 dose. V usage is TRBV15 and J usage is TRBJ2-4; D call uncertain. This TCR came from an adult who received the AZD1222 COVID-19 vaccine. The DNA of the CDR3 is TGTGCCACCAGCTACGGACCTGAGGCGAATATTCAGTACTTC. This sequence encodes CATSYGPEANIQYF.